A selection of T cell receptor beta chains follows, all from one sample in a study of T cells after yellow fever vaccination. Using its own MiXCR run on the 5' RACE reads, TCRdb lists one record per CDR3 protein. The sample holds 360,000 or so distinct CDR3 sequences; 11% are singletons and the top ten take less than 20%. The input for sequencing was PBMCs, taken on the day of the first yellow fever vaccination. The receptor set was obtained from a man between 18 and 35 years old who received the YFV17D yellow fever vaccine. CDR3s leave out the opening cysteine and the closing phenylalanine or tryptophan. For some rows the clone size is stated as once, few or many, or as a class when expanded; others skip it.

NA,TRBJ2-1,TRBV25-1,ASRENSSGGAKPEQF
many,TRBJ1-1,TRBV15,ATSRARGQGTEAF
few,TRBJ2-3,TRBV6-1,ASGAGEDTQY
few,TRBJ2-5,TRBV6-1,ASSEAGQGMVVETQY
many,TRBJ2-7,TRBV5-1,ASRTGLAGGEQY
NA,TRBJ2-1,TRBV7-2,ASSPIYGGDNLSEQF
few,TRBJ2-1,TRBV28,ATKSGGAYNEQF
many,TRBJ1-6,TRBV6-2/TRBV6-3,ASSYSSEGSPLH
few,TRBJ2-1,TRBV4-3,ASSQGAGAANEQF
many,TRBJ1-2,TRBV3-1,ASSRGQGNGYT
NA,TRBJ1-3,TRBV5-1,ASSPSAISGNTIY
NA,TRBJ2-7,TRBV6-2/TRBV6-3,ASSGRGQTYEQY
NA,TRBJ2-7,TRBV20-1,SARDKQGASYEQY
few,TRBJ1-2,TRBV29-1,SVLLTDFYGYT
NA,TRBJ2-7,TRBV13,ASSLTGTHEQY
few,TRBJ2-5,TRBV2,ASRSSHQETQY
NA,TRBJ2-1,TRBV20-1,SAISGGDSDEQF
few,TRBJ2-3,TRBV7-2,ASSIDSGGTDTQY
once,TRBJ2-3,TRBV3-1,ASSQESLAGADTQY
few,TRBJ1-3,TRBV5-1,ASSLVPGSGNTIY
many,TRBJ2-2,TRBV5-1,ASSSGQPRSRELF
many,TRBJ2-2,TRBV30,AWKGANTGELF
many,TRBJ1-2,TRBV12-3/TRBV12-4,ASSRTANYGYT
few,TRBJ2-1,TRBV27,ASTERGRNEQF
once,TRBJ1-1,TRBV4-2,AISPGGRGEAF
few,TRBJ2-3,TRBV20-1,SANTGGVGTDTQY
NA,TRBJ1-2,TRBV6-2/TRBV6-3,ASSHRDSGYT